In its sample, the clone carrying this T cell receptor beta chain was seen many times. The antigen remains undetermined. During construction of the library, unique molecular identifiers were attached to individual cDNA molecules for quantitative, reproducible TCR counting. In the original workflow: Sampled TCR counts reached a median of about 90,000 per sample, with values ranging from roughly 23,224 to 690,600. One entry per CDR3 protein, called by TCRdb with MiXCR from the RACE reads. What appears here as the V and J calls and clone size reflects TCRdb's work, not the paper's. The sample includes 50,000 or so distinct CDR3 sequences, 4.4% of them seen just once. This sample is drawn from a study of human T cells and chemical hapten exposure. About the study: TCR yields per sample varied mostly from small pooled library volume differences.

The sample's time point: healthy volunteer bleed at 2 weeks. The template was total RNA from unfractionated whole blood. Germline V gene lookup returns CDR1 SGHRS and CDR2 YFSETQ. V gave up 3 bases and J gave up 2 bases, with 24 bases separating them. This CDR3 contains 19 residues. Study-wide points: No alteration of TCRs above 1 in 1000 frequency was seen with DPC sensitization.

The chain couples TRBV5-1 to TRBJ2-1; D is possibly TRBD1 or TRBD2 (8 bases each). The TCR was taken from a human donor in good health. Some clones in this sample may be carry-over from other donors' samples. The sequenced sample consisted of whole blood. The CDR3 DNA reads as TGCGCCAGCAGCTGGAAAGACAGGGGTGTAGCGGGGACCTACAATGAGCAGTTCTTC. Amino acid sequence: CASSWKDRGVAGTYNEQFF. The whole variable domain, remainder taken from reference TRBV5-1 and TRBJ2-1, is KAGVTQTPRYLIKTRGQQVTLSCSPISGHRSVSWYQQTPGQGLQFLFEYFSETQRNKGNFPGRFSGRQFSNSRSEMNVSTLELGDSALYLCASSWKDRGVAGTYNEQFFGPGTRLTVL.